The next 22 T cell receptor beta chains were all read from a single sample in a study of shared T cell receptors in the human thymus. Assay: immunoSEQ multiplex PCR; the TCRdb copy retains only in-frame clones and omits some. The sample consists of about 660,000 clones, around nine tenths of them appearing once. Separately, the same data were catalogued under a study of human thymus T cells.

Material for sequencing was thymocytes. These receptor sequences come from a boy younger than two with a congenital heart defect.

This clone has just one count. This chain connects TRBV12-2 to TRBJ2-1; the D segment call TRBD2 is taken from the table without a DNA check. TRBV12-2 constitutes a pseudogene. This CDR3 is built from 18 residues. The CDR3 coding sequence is TGTGCAAGTCGCTTTTACTCCGGGACTTCCATCTCCTACAATGAGCAGTTCTTC. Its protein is CASRFYSGTSISYNEQFF.

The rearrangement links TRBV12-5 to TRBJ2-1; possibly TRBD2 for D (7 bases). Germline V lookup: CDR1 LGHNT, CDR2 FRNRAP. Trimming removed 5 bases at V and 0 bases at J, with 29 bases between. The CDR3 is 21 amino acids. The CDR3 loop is CASGLSPGHSLAPHSYNEQFF. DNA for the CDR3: TGTGCTAGTGGTCTTTCCCCGGGACACTCACTAGCGCCCCACTCCTACAATGAGCAGTTCTTC.

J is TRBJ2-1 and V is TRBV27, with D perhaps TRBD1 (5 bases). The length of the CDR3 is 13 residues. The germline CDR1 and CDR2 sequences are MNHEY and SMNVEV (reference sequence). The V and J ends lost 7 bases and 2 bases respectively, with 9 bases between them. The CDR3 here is CASIAGPYNEQFF. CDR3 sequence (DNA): TGTGCCAGCATCGCAGGGCCCTACAATGAGCAGTTCTTC.

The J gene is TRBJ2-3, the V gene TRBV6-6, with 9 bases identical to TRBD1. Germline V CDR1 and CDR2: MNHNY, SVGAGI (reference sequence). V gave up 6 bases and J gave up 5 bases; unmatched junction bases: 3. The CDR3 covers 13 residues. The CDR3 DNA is TGTGCCAGCAGCGGACAGGGGAGAGATACGCAGTATTTT. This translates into CASSGQGRDTQYF.

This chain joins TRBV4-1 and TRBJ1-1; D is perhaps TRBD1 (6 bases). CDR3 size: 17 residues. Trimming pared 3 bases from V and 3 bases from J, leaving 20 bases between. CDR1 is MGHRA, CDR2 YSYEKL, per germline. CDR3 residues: CASSHPRGADPDTEAFF. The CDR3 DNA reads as TGCGCCAGCAGCCACCCGCGGGGGGCTGATCCCGACACTGAAGCTTTCTTT.

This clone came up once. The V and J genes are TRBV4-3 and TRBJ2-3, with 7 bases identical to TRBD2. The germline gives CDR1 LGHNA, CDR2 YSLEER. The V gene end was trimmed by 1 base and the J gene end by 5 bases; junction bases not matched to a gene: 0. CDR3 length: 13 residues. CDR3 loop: CASSQAGGDTQYF. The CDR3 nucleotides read TGCGCCAGCAGCCAAGCGGGGGGAGATACGCAGTATTTT.

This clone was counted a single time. The CDR3 spells CASSTSFLRGNNEQFF. The CDR3 bases are TGTGCCAGCAGCACATCGTTCTTGCGGGGAAACAATGAGCAGTTCTTC. The chain couples TRBV11-2 to TRBJ2-1; a weak D match, TRBD2 (6 bases). This CDR3 has 16 residues. V was trimmed by 5 bases and J by 5 bases, leaving 19 bases between them. Germline-derived CDR1 and CDR2 are SGHAT and FQNNGV. Using reference TRBV11-2 and TRBJ2-1 for the parts outside the CDR3, the full variable domain is EAGVAQSPRYKIIEKRQSVAFWCNPISGHATLYWYQQILGQGPKLLIQFQNNGVVDDSQLPKDRFSAERLKGVDSTLKIQPAKLEDSAVYLCASSTSFLRGNNEQFFGPGTRLTVL.

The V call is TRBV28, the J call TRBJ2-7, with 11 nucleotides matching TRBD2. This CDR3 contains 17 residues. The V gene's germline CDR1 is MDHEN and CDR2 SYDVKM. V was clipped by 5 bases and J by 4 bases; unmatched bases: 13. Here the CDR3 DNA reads TGTGCCAGCAGTCCGCGGCGTGTACTAGCGGGAGCGTACGAGCAGTACTTC. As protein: CASSPRRVLAGAYEQYF.

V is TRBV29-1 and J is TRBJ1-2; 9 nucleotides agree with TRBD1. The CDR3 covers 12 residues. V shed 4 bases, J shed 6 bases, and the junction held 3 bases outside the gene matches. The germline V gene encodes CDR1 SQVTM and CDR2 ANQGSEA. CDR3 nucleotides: TGCAGCGTTGTCCGGACAGGGGATGGCTACACCTTC. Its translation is CSVVRTGDGYTF.

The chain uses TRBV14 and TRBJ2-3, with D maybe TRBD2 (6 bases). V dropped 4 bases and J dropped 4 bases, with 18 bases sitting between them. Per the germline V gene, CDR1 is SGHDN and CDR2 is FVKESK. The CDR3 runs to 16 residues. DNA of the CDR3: TGTGCCAGCAGCCGAACCGCGGGTAGCGGCGCAGATACGCAGTATTTT. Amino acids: CASSRTAGSGADTQYF.

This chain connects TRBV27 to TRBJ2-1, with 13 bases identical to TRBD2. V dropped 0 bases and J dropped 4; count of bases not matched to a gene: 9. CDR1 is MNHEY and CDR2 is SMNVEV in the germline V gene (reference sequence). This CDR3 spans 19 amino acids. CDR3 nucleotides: TGTGCCAGCAGTTTATCCAACCCCTTGGGACTAGCGGGGTACAATGAGCAGTTCTTC. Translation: CASSLSNPLGLAGYNEQFF.

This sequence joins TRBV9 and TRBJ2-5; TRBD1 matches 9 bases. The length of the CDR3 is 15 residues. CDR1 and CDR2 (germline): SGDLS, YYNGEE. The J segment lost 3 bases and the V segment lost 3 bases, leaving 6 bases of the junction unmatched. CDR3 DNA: TGTGCCAGCAGCGGTTCACAGGGGGCGGAAGAGACCCAGTACTTC. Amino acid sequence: CASSGSQGAEETQYF.

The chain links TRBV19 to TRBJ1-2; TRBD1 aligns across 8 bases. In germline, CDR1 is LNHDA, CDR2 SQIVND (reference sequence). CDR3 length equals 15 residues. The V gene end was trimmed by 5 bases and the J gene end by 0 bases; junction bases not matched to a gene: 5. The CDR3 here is CASSPDRVANYGYTF. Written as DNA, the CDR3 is TGTGCCAGTAGTCCGGACAGGGTAGCTAACTATGGCTACACCTTC.

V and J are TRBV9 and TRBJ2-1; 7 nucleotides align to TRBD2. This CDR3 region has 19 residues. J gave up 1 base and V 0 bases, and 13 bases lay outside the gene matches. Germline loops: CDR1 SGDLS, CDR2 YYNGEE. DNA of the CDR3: TGTGCCAGCAGCGTAGGGAGGAATAGCGGGTACAAGTCCTACAATGAGCAGTTCTTC. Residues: CASSVGRNSGYKSYNEQFF.

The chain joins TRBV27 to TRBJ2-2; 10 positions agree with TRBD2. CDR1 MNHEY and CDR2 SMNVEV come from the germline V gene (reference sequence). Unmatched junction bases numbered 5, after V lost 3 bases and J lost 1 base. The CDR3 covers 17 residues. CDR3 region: CASSFPGLAENTGELFF. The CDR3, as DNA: TGTGCCAGCAGTTTCCCCGGACTAGCGGAGAACACCGGGGAGCTGTTTTTT.

The CDR3, as DNA: TGTGCCAGCAGCTTAGCGCCGGGAGGGACCACCGGGGAGCTGTTTTTT. Encoded protein: CASSLAPGGTTGELFF. The chain uses TRBV7-2 and TRBJ2-2; 8 positions agree with TRBD2. Germline trimming cut 0 bases from V and 4 bases from J; bases unmatched to any gene: 4. CDR1 is SGHTA, CDR2 FQGNSA, per germline. This CDR3 comprises 16 residues.

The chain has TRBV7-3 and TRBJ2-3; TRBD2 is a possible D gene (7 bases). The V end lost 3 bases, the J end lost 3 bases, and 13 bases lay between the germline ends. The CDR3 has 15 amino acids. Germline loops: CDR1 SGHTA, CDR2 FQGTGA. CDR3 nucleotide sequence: TGTGCCAGCAGCTTCCACGGGGGGCTTACAGATACGCAGTATTTT. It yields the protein CASSFHGGLTDTQYF.

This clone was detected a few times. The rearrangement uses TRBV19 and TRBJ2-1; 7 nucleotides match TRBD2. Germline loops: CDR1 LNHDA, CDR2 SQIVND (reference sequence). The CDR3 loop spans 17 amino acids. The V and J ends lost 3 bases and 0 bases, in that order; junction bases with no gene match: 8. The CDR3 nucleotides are TGTGCCAGTAGTATTTGGGGGGAGGGTCCCTCCTACAATGAGCAGTTCTTC. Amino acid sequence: CASSIWGEGPSYNEQFF.

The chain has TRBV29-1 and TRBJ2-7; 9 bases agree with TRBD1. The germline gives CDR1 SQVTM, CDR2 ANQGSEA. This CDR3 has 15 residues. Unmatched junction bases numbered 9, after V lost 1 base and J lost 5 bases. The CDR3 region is CSVEGPGQGSHEQYF. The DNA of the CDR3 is TGCAGCGTTGAAGGGCCGGGACAGGGTTCCCACGAGCAGTACTTC.

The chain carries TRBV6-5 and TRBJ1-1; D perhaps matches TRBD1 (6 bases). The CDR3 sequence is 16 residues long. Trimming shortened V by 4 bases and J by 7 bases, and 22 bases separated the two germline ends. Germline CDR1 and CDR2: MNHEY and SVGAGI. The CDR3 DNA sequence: TGTGCCAGCAGTTTTCCCCATCGGACAGAGAATAATGAAGCTTTCTTT. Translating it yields CASSFPHRTENNEAFF.

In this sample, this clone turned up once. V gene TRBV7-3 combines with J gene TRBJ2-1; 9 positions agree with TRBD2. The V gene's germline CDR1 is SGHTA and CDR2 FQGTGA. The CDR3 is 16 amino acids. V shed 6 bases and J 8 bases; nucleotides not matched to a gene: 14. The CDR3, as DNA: TGTGCCAGCAGTCCCGGTGGGACTAGCAGGGGCGATGAGCAGTTCTTC. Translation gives CASSPGGTSRGDEQFF.

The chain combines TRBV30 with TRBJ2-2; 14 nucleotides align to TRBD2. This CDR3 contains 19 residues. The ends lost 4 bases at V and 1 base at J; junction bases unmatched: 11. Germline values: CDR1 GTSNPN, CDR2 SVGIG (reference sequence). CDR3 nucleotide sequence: TGTGCCTGGACATTTCCGGGACTAGCGGGAGAAGAGAACACCGGGGAGCTGTTTTTT. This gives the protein CAWTFPGLAGEENTGELFF.